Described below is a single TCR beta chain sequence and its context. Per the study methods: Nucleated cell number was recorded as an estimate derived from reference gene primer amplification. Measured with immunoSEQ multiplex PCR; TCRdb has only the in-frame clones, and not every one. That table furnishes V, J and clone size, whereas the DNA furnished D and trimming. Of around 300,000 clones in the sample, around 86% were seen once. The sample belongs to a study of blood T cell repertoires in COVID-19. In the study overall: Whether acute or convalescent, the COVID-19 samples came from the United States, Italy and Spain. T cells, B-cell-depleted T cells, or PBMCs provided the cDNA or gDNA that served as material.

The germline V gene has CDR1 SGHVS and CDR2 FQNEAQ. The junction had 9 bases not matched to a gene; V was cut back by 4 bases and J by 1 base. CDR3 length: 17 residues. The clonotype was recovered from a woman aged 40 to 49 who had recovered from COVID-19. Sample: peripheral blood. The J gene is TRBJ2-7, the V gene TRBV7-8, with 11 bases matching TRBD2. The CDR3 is CASSSGLAGLESYEQYF. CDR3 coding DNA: TGTGCCAGCAGCTCTGGACTAGCGGGCTTGGAATCCTACGAGCAGTACTTC.